There are many counts of the clone carrying this T cell receptor (beta chain). HTBI primers from iRepertoire and Arm-PCR of CDR3 regions yielded the TCR beta libraries. TCRdb reanalysed the multiplex PCR reads using MiXCR and keeps one entry per CDR3 protein. The sample records some 500,000 distinct CDR3 sequences, about 16% being singletons. Indicated time point: newly diagnosed GD, antithyroid drugs for less than 3 months. Preparation of the TCR library used RNA extracted from PBMCs. This entry comes from a study of regulatory T cells in long-lasting Graves disease. The CDR3 sequence is 15 residues long. V dropped 3 bases and J dropped 6 bases, with 15 bases sitting between them. The sample was also linked to a second study, of T cells in Graves' hyperthyroidism and ophthalmopathy. From that study: During a first-round RT-PCR of the TCR CDR3, the HTBI primer set was used. Blood also showed most of the thyroid clonotypes that were expanded above 0.001.

V gene TRBV12-3 or TRBV12-4 combines with J gene TRBJ1-5; no definite D call. The TCR comes from a woman between 40 and 65 years old with Graves disease. Source: peripheral blood mononuclear cells (PBMCs), taken at new diagnosis, from a patient treated with antithyroid drugs. The CDR3 bases are TGTGCCAGCAGTTTCTTAGCAGGCGCCGGTCAGCCCCAGCATTTT. Translating gives CASSFLAGAGQPQHF.